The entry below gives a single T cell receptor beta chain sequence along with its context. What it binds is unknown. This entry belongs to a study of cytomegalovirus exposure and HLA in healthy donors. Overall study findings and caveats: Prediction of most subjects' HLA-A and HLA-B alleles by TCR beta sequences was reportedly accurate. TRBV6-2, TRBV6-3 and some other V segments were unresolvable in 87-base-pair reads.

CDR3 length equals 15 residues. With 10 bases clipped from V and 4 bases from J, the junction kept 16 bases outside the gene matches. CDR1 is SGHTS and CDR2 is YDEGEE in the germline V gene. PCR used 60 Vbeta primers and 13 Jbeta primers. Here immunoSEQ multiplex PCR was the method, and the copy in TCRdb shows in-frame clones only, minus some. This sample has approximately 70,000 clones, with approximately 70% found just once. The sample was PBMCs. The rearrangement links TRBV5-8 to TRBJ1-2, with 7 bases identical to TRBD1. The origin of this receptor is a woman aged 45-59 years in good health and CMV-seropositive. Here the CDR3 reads CAQGGLGVPPYGYTF. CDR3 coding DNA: TGTGCCCAGGGGGGACTTGGCGTCCCCCCCTATGGCTACACCTTC.